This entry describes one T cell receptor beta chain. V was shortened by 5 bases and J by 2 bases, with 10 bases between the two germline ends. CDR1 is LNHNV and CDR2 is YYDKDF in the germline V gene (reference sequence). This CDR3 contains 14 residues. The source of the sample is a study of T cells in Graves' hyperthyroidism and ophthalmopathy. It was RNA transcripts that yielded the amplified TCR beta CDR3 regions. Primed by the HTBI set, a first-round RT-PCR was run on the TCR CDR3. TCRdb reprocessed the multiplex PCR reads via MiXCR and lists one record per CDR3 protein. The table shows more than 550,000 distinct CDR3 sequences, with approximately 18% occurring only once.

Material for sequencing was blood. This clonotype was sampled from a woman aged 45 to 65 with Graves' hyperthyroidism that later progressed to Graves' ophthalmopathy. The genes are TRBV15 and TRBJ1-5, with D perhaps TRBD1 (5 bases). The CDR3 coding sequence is TGTGCCACCAGCGCATTCAGGGGCAATCAGCCCCAGCATTTT. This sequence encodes CATSAFRGNQPQHF.